This T cell receptor (beta chain) was sequenced during a study of response to subunit inactivated influenza vaccine. This clonotype was seen at least ten times. No antigen is known for it. Regarding the study as a whole: There was a suggestion from the authors that each seasonal influenza vaccination recruits few new T cells.

TCRdb reprocessed the RT-PCR reads via MiXCR and lists one record per CDR3 protein. The sample records approximately 680,000 distinct CDR3 sequences, less than 20% being singletons. Germline V CDR1 and CDR2: DFQATT, SNEGSKA (reference sequence). Trimming cost V 6 bases and J 2 bases; bases outside gene matches: 9. This CDR3 has 15 amino acids. This material consisted of PBMCs from blood, taken 11 to 12 days after vaccination. The chain joins TRBV20-1 to TRBJ2-3; 9 bases are shared with TRBD2. This clonotype originated in a man in his forties or fifties who received an inactivated influenza vaccine. CDR3 sequence reads: CSASRTSDLTDTQYF. The DNA for the CDR3 is TGCAGTGCCTCCCGGACTAGCGACCTCACAGATACGCAGTATTTT.